The 26 T cell receptor beta chains below come from one sample, sequenced in a study of CD8 T cells in ankylosing spondylitis. MiXCR was run by TCRdb on the 5' RACE reads, yielding one entry per CDR3 protein. The sample consists of over 75,000 distinct CDR3 sequences, roughly 9.6% of them appearing once. The sample comprised blood, either unsorted or a sorted T cell fraction (not recorded which). The receptors derive from a male donor with ankylosing spondylitis or in good health (not recorded which).

This clonotype was picked up many times. The rearrangement joins TRBV9 to TRBJ1-5; D may be TRBD1 (6 bases). V lost 0 bases to trimming and J lost 6 bases, with 13 bases between them. Germline assignment: CDR1 SGDLS and CDR2 YYNGEE. The CDR3 contains 15 residues. The CDR3 DNA follows: TGTGCCAGCAGCGTAGCTGGGGGGGCTCGTCAGCCCCAGCATTTT. Translated, it gives CASSVAGGARQPQHF.

This clonotype has at least ten counts. V is TRBV7-3 and J is TRBJ2-1; D uncertain. The CDR3 has 12 residues. Germline V gives CDR1 SGHTA, CDR2 FQGTGA. With 1 base removed from V and 6 bases from J, the gap between germline ends came to 4 bases. As DNA, the CDR3 is TGTGCCAGCAGCTTAATCGGCAATGAGCAGTTCTTC. Amino acids: CASSLIGNEQFF.

This clonotype was observed at least ten times. The chain links TRBV7-6 to TRBJ2-1; D is possibly TRBD2 (5 bases). The CDR3 runs to 12 residues. Trimming removed 5 bases from V and 10 bases from J, with 12 bases in between. Germline V gene data show CDR1 as SGHVS and CDR2 as FNYEAQ. The CDR3 here is CASSTSTGEQFF. In DNA, the CDR3 is TGTGCCAGCAGCACATCGACGGGGGAGCAGTTCTTC.

The table lists this clonotype with many counts. The chain recombines TRBV4-2 with TRBJ1-5; D is ambiguous. Germline values: CDR1 LGHNA, CDR2 YNFKEQ. Trimming left V 0 bases short and J 7 bases short, with 7 bases between. The CDR3 spans 13 residues. The CDR3 coding sequence is TGTGCCAGCAGCCAAGAGGTTGGCCAGCCCCAGCATTTT. It is translated as CASSQEVGQPQHF.

This clonotype has ten or more counts. CDR3: CASSLSGQGIQTQYF. As DNA, the CDR3 is TGCGCCAGCAGCTTGTCGGGACAGGGGATACAGACCCAGTACTTC. The rearrangement links TRBV5-1 to TRBJ2-5; 10 bases fit TRBD1. Germline V gives CDR1 SGHRS, CDR2 YFSETQ. The trim removed 1 base at V and 6 bases at J, leaving 6 bases unmatched. This CDR3 spans 15 amino acids.

In its sample, this clonotype was seen a few times. The rearrangement uses TRBV10-3 and TRBJ2-7; perhaps TRBD2 as D (5 bases). The CDR3 extends over 14 amino acids. Germline V gene data show CDR1 as ENHRY and CDR2 as SYGVKD. V shed 0 bases and J shed 4 bases, with 10 bases lying between them. The CDR3 DNA is TGTGCCATCAGTGAGTCGACTCGGGGTTACGAGCAGTACTTC. Translation gives CAISESTRGYEQYF.

This clonotype has ten or more counts. This CDR3 reads CASSIGGLDTGELFF. CDR3 coding DNA: TGTGCCAGTAGTATTGGGGGGCTTGACACCGGGGAGCTGTTTTTT. The V and J genes are TRBV19 and TRBJ2-2; perhaps D is TRBD1 or TRBD2 (6 bases each). This CDR3 is built from 15 residues. V was shortened by 3 bases and J by 3 bases, with 11 bases between the two germline ends. Germline V gives CDR1 LNHDA, CDR2 SQIVND (reference sequence).

This clonotype came up many times. This chain joins TRBV5-4 and TRBJ1-6, with TRBD1 identical over 7 bases. The length of the CDR3 is 15 residues. Germline CDR1 is SGHNT and CDR2 is YYREEE (reference sequence). V trimming: 4 bases; J trimming: 8 bases; junction bases outside the gene matches: 9. The CDR3: CASSARQGSDSPLHF. The CDR3 nucleotides are TGTGCCAGCAGCGCCCGACAGGGATCTGATTCACCCCTCCACTTT.

Ten or more counts support this clonotype. The chain joins TRBV9 to TRBJ2-7, with D possibly matching TRBD1 (6 bases). The germline CDR1 and CDR2 sequences are SGDLS and YYNGEE. V was clipped by 6 bases and J by 7 bases, with 23 bases between them. The CDR3 spans 15 residues. The CDR3 reads CASIHLTRTVGEQYF. The CDR3 DNA is TGTGCCAGCATTCACCTGACCCGGACAGTAGGGGAGCAGTACTTC.

This clonotype was found many times. J is TRBJ2-7 and V is TRBV11-2; no definite D call. The CDR3 is 13 amino acids. Trimming took off 0 bases at V and 3 bases at J, with 6 bases between the two ends. Germline V lookup: CDR1 SGHAT, CDR2 FQNNGV. The CDR3: CASSLEGNYEQYF. The CDR3 DNA reads as TGTGCCAGCAGCTTAGAGGGAAACTACGAGCAGTACTTC.

The table lists this clonotype with many counts. The rearrangement uses TRBV10-3 and TRBJ2-1, with 9 bases identical to TRBD2. Germline assignment: CDR1 ENHRY and CDR2 SYGVKD. After removal of 3 bases from V and 9 bases from J, the junction contained 15 bases not matched to a gene. The CDR3 has 17 amino acids. CDR3 residues: CAISDWLAGSPSGEQFF. CDR3 nucleotides: TGTGCCATCAGTGATTGGCTAGCGGGGTCCCCCTCGGGTGAGCAGTTCTTC.

This clonotype was seen ten or more times. The V call is TRBV5-1, the J call TRBJ2-7, with 8 bases lining up with TRBD1. Germline lookup yields CDR1 SGHRS and CDR2 YFSETQ. J was trimmed by 2 bases and V by 4 bases; bases with no gene match: 8. This CDR3 has 15 residues. The CDR3 DNA reads TGCGCCAGCAGCCGCGGACAGGGCCCCCCCTACGAGCAGTACTTC. Translation gives CASSRGQGPPYEQYF.

This clonotype was counted at least ten times. The V and J genes are TRBV20-1 and TRBJ2-5, with D perhaps TRBD1 (5 bases). CDR3 length equals 14 residues. CDR1 is DFQATT, CDR2 SNEGSKA, per germline (reference sequence). CDR3 protein: CSPIYPRQRETQYF. CDR3 coding DNA: TGCAGCCCAATTTACCCACGACAGAGAGAGACCCAGTACTTC.

This clonotype occurred many times. The chain is built from TRBV12-3 or TRBV12-4 and TRBJ1-2; TRBD1 aligns across 8 bases. This CDR3 spans 16 amino acids. Trimming took 3 bases from V and 7 from J; bases not matched to a gene: 13. CDR3 region: CASSFPGQGAKGGYTF. The DNA of the CDR3 is TGTGCCAGCAGTTTTCCCGGACAGGGTGCGAAGGGTGGCTACACCTTC.

This clonotype was counted at least ten times. The CDR3 reads CASSSNTGELFF. CDR3 coding DNA: TGTGCCAGCTCGAGTAACACCGGGGAGCTGTTTTTT. The chain is built from TRBV7-3 and TRBJ2-2; D gene uncertain. Germline values: CDR1 SGHTA, CDR2 FQGTGA. This CDR3 comprises 12 residues. The germline V and J ends were trimmed by 8 bases and 2 bases, with 6 bases remaining between them.

This clonotype has a count of ten or more. The V and J genes are TRBV2 and TRBJ1-5; a weak D match, TRBD1 (6 bases). The CDR3 spans 15 residues. Looked up from germline, CDR1 is SNHLY and CDR2 is FYNNEI. V was trimmed by 5 bases and J by 1 base, leaving 12 bases between them. DNA of the CDR3: TGTGCCAGCAGTTTGGCAGGGGCCAGCAATCAGCCCCAGCATTTT. It yields the protein CASSLAGASNQPQHF.

This chain links TRBV24-1 with TRBJ2-1; TRBD2 matches 12 bases. Germline CDR1 and CDR2: KGHDR and SFDVKD. CDR3 length: 17 residues. V was pared by 4 bases and J by 4 bases, with 7 bases of the junction left unmatched. In DNA form, the CDR3 reads TGTGCCACCAGTGACCCTGCGCTAGCGGGGGGGTACAATGAGCAGTTCTTC. Amino acids: CATSDPALAGGYNEQFF.

This clonotype was observed many times. The chain joins TRBV5-4 to TRBJ1-2; a possible D gene is TRBD1 (6 bases). The CDR3 extends over 14 amino acids. Germline CDR1 SGHNT, CDR2 YYREEE (reference sequence). With 0 bases removed from V and 5 bases from J, the gap between germline ends came to 11 bases. CDR3 sequence: CASSLDRQAYGYTF. In nucleotides, the CDR3 is TGTGCCAGCAGCTTGGACCGACAGGCTTATGGCTACACCTTC.

The chain joins TRBV3-1 to TRBJ1-1; D remains ambiguous. Germline V lookup: CDR1 LGHDT, CDR2 YNNKEL (reference sequence). The CDR3 has 15 residues. V gave up 0 bases and J gave up 0 bases, with 8 bases separating them. The CDR3 protein is CASSQEISMNTEAFF. The DNA of the CDR3 is TGTGCCAGCAGCCAAGAGATTTCTATGAACACTGAAGCTTTCTTT.

This clonotype was picked up many times. The chain combines TRBV29-1 with TRBJ2-1; D is unresolved. Germline CDR1 is SQVTM and CDR2 is ANQGSEA. The CDR3 runs to 15 residues. The ends were cut back, 6 bases at V and 0 bases at J, with 15 bases in the middle. The CDR3 region is CSVPRPGLSYNEQFF. As DNA, the CDR3 is TGCAGCGTCCCAAGGCCCGGGCTCTCCTACAATGAGCAGTTCTTC.

The chain recombines TRBV5-6 with TRBJ2-2; no definite D call. Germline CDR1 reads SGHDT; CDR2 reads YYEEEE. The CDR3 extends over 15 amino acids. V was clipped by 3 bases and J by 0 bases, with 9 bases between them. Here the CDR3 reads CASSSGRPNTGELFF. Written as DNA, the CDR3 is TGTGCCAGCAGCTCCGGGCGACCGAACACCGGGGAGCTGTTTTTT.

This clonotype was detected many times. The genes are TRBV20-1 and TRBJ1-2; no reliable D call. The CDR3 length is 15 residues. CDR1 is DFQATT, CDR2 SNEGSKA, per germline (reference sequence). The V and J ends lost 0 bases and 1 base respectively, with 12 bases between them. DNA of the CDR3: TGCAGTGCTAGAGACTCCAGGCGGGGTAACTATGGCTACACCTTC. It translates to CSARDSRRGNYGYTF.

The J gene is TRBJ2-1, the V gene TRBV7-2; 8 bases agree with TRBD2. The J segment lost 8 bases and the V segment lost 1 base, leaving 1 base of the junction unmatched. The CDR3 contains 13 residues. Per the germline V gene, CDR1 is SGHTA and CDR2 is FQGNSA. CDR3 amino acids: CASSLVGGDEQFF. DNA for the CDR3: TGTGCCAGCAGCTTAGTCGGGGGGGATGAGCAGTTCTTC.

This clonotype has only a few counts. This chain joins TRBV6-7 and TRBJ2-3, with 13 bases fitting TRBD2. TRBV6-7 is identified as an open reading frame with a role that is uncertain. The length of the CDR3 is 23 residues. Losses at the gene ends were 4 bases for V and 0 bases for J; bases not matched to a gene: 22. The CDR3, as DNA: TGTGCCAGCAGTTTCGGCTTGGATTTCTTCGGGACTAGCGGGGAAACTAGCACAGATACGCAGTATTTT. The encoded protein is CASSFGLDFFGTSGETSTDTQYF.

The J gene is TRBJ2-3, the V gene TRBV15; TRBD1 or TRBD2 may be the D gene (5 bases each). Trimming took off 0 bases at V and 1 base at J, with 8 bases between the two ends. Germline V gives CDR1 LNHNV, CDR2 YYDKDF (reference sequence). The CDR3 totals 15 residues. This chain's CDR3 is CATSRDVGGTDTQYF. DNA of the CDR3: TGTGCCACCAGCAGAGACGTGGGGGGCACAGATACGCAGTATTTT.

The sample holds many counts of this clonotype. This chain links TRBV27 with TRBJ1-1; D uncertain. CDR3 size: 15 residues. V lost 6 bases and J 2 bases, leaving 16 bases between the germline ends. Germline V lookup: CDR1 MNHEY, CDR2 SMNVEV (reference sequence). In DNA, the CDR3 is TGTGCCAGCAGCACCGGCCGGGGAATCAACACTGAAGCTTTCTTT. Its translation: CASSTGRGINTEAFF.